Listed below are T cell receptor beta chains from one sample, sequenced in a study of T-cell memory formation after mild COVID-19. TCRdb called the 5' RACE reads again in MiXCR, with one record for every CDR3 protein. The sample has 450,000 to 700,000 distinct CDR3 sequences, under 20% seen once. The sequencing input was PBMCs or a T cell subset sorted from them (not recorded which). Receptors were obtained from an adult woman who had mild COVID-19 (a few samples of this study predate the infection). Cell type and time point are not known. Each CDR3 is given with its conserved first and last residue. D genes are given only for firm matches. The size entry is marked missing in some rows and otherwise reads once, few, many or a size class.

-	TRBV12-3/TRBV12-4	few	TRBJ1-1	CASRLQGNTEAFF	TGTGCCAGCAGGCTACAGGGGAACACTGAAGCTTTCTTT
TRBD1	TRBV6-5	few	TRBJ2-2	CASNRGQYTGELFF	TGTGCCAGCAACAGGGGGCAATACACCGGGGAGCTGTTTTTT
TRBD1	TRBV15	-	TRBJ2-5	CATSRTGSETQYF	TGTGCCACCAGCAGGACAGGGTCCGAGACCCAGTACTTC
-	TRBV7-9	-	TRBJ1-5	CASSLDGRNQPQHF	TGTGCCAGCAGCTTAGATGGCCGCAATCAGCCCCAGCATTTT
TRBD2	TRBV5-1	few	TRBJ2-7	CASRPSSGPYEQYF	TGCGCCAGCAGACCTTCTAGCGGTCCCTACGAGCAGTACTTC
-	TRBV3-1	-	TRBJ1-1	CASSPFQRSNTEAFF	TGTGCCAGCAGCCCATTCCAAAGGTCGAACACTGAAGCTTTCTTT
TRBD1	TRBV7-2	many	TRBJ2-2	CASSLDRANTGELFF	TGTGCCAGCAGCCTCGACAGGGCCAACACCGGGGAGCTGTTTTTT
-	TRBV4-3	few	TRBJ2-2	CASSQDLGGAITGELFF	TGCGCCAGCAGCCAAGATCTTGGGGGAGCGATAACCGGGGAGCTGTTTTTT
-	TRBV6-5	-	TRBJ1-1	CASGRTAPNEAFF	TGTGCCAGCGGGCGGACAGCGCCAAATGAAGCTTTCTTT
TRBD2	TRBV6-2/TRBV6-3	-	TRBJ2-1	CASSYSPSGRASEQFF	TGTGCCAGCAGTTACTCGCCTAGCGGGAGAGCGTCTGAGCAGTTCTTC
TRBD2	TRBV25-1	few	TRBJ2-3	CASAAGGRDTQYF	TGTGCCAGCGCGGCGGGAGGGCGAGATACGCAGTATTTT
-	TRBV3-1	few	TRBJ2-1	CASSQRVEQFF	TGTGCCAGCAGCCAAAGGGTTGAGCAGTTCTTC
-	TRBV5-1	-	TRBJ2-7	CASSPRQGGNEQYF	TGCGCCAGCAGCCCACGACAGGGAGGGAACGAGCAGTACTTC
-	TRBV18	-	TRBJ2-5	CASSPRTQSQETQYF	TGTGCCAGCTCCCCTCGGACCCAGTCCCAAGAGACCCAGTACTTC
-	TRBV3-1	-	TRBJ2-7	CASSQPGFTSEQYF	TGTGCCAGCAGCCAGCCGGGCTTCACAAGCGAGCAGTACTTC
-	TRBV7-9	once	TRBJ2-3	CDSSLAGTDTDTQYF	TGTGACAGCAGCTTAGCCGGGACGGATACAGATACGCAGTATTTT
-	TRBV7-9	many	TRBJ2-1	CASSSDLDEQFF	TGTGCCAGCAGCTCAGACCTGGATGAGCAGTTCTTC
-	TRBV5-1	few	TRBJ1-1	CASKGQTAAFF	TGCGCCAGCAAAGGACAGACTGCCGCTTTCTTT
-	TRBV10-3	-	TRBJ2-3	CAISPVLAASTDTQYF	TGTGCCATCAGCCCCGTTTTAGCGGCTAGCACAGATACGCAGTATTTT
-	TRBV7-2	-	TRBJ2-6	CASSFYLISSGANVLTF	TGTGCCAGCAGCTTTTATCTCATAAGCTCTGGGGCCAACGTCCTGACTTTC
-	TRBV9	-	TRBJ2-2	CASSVAGLVPGELFF	TGTGCCAGCAGCGTAGCCGGGCTAGTGCCCGGGGAGCTGTTTTTT
-	TRBV10-3	-	TRBJ1-5	CAISGQGSNQPQHF	TGTGCCATCAGTGGTCAGGGAAGCAATCAGCCCCAGCATTTT
TRBD1	TRBV2	few	TRBJ2-3	CASSGQGFSTDTQYF	TGTGCCAGCAGCGGACAGGGCTTTAGCACAGATACGCAGTATTTT
TRBD1	TRBV12-3/TRBV12-4	few	TRBJ1-1	CASSTGVWTEAFF	TGTGCCAGCAGCACAGGGGTTTGGACTGAAGCTTTCTTT